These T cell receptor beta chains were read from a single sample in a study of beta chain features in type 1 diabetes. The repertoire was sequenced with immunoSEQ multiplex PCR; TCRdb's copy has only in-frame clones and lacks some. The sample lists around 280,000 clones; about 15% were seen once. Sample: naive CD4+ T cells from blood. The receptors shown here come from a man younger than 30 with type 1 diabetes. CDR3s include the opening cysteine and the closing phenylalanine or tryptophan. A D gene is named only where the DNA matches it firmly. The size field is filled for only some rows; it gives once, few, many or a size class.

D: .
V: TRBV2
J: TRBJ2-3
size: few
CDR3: CAGRGATDTQYF
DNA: TGTGCCGGACGGGGGGCAACAGATACGCAGTATTTT

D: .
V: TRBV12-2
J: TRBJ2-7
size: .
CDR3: CASRPCLAGAFLYEQYF
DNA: TGTGCAAGTCGTCCCTGCCTAGCGGGGGCCTTCCTCTACGAGCAGTACTTC

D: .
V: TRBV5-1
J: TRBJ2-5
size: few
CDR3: CASSLAGGGGHQETQYF
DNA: TGCGCCAGCAGCTTGGCCGGGGGCGGGGGCCACCAAGAGACCCAGTACTTC

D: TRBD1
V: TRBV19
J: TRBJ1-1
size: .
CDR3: CASNSRGQGGAFF
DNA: TGTGCCAGCAACAGCAGGGGGCAGGGAGGTGCTTTCTTT

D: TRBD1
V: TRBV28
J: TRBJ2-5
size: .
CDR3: CASSSGQRGAQYF
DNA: TGTGCCAGCAGTTCGGGACAGAGAGGGGCCCAGTACTTC

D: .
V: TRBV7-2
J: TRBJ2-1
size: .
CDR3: CASSTVFGGGLHEQFF
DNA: TGTGCCAGCAGCACCGTTTTTGGCGGGGGCCTCCATGAGCAGTTCTTC

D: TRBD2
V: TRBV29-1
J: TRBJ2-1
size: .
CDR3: CSVERTSNPYDEQFF
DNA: TGCAGCGTTGAGCGGACTAGCAATCCGTACGATGAGCAGTTCTTC

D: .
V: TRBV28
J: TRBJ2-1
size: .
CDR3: CASTGGSVDEQFF
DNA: TGTGCCAGCACGGGGGGCAGTGTGGATGAGCAGTTCTTC

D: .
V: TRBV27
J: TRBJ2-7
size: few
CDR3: CASSSRVKPTYEQYF
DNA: TGTGCCAGCAGTTCTCGGGTAAAGCCTACCTACGAGCAGTACTTC

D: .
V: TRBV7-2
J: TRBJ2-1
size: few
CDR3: CASSLIFSDTPRFF
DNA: TGTGCCAGCAGCTTAATTTTTTCGGATACCCCTAGGTTCTTC

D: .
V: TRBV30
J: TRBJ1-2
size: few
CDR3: CAWSLSPRDTYGYTF
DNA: TGTGCCTGGAGTCTATCCCCCCGGGACACCTATGGCTACACCTTC

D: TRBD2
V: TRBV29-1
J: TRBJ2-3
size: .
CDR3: CSGDYSSTDTQYF
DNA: TGCAGCGGGGACTATTCTTCCACAGATACGCAGTATTTT

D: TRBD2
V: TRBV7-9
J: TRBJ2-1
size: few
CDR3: CASSLASGSNNEQFF
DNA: TGTGCCAGCAGCTTAGCTAGCGGGAGTAACAATGAGCAGTTCTTC

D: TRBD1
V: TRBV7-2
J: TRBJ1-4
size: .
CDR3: CASSFGHRGNVNEKLFF
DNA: TGTGCCAGCAGCTTCGGGCACAGGGGGAATGTTAATGAAAAACTGTTTTTT

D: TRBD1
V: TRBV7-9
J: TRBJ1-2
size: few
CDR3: CASSTVIQGPYGYTF
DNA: TGTGCCAGCAGCACGGTTATACAGGGGCCCTATGGCTACACCTTC

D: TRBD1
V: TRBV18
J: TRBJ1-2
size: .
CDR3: CASSPDRVYGYTF
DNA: TGTGCCAGCTCACCAGACAGGGTGTATGGCTACACCTTC

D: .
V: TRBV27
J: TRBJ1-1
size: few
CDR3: CASRLTLGTEAFF
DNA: TGTGCCAGCAGGTTGACTCTCGGCACTGAAGCTTTCTTT

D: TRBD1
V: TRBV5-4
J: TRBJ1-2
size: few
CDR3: CASSSPGGRDYGYTF
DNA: TGTGCCAGCAGCTCCCCAGGGGGGCGAGACTATGGCTACACCTTC

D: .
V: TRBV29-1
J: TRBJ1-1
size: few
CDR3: CSVYYKLRETEAFF
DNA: TGCAGCGTTTATTACAAACTGAGGGAGACTGAAGCTTTCTTT

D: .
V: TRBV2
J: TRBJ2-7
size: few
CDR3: CASSPTSYEQYF
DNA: TGTGCCAGCAGTCCCACATCGTACGAGCAGTACTTC

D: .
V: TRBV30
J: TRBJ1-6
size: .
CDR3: CAWSAPRTVSNSPLHF
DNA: TGTGCCTGGAGTGCTCCCCGGACAGTCTCAAATTCACCCCTCCACTTT

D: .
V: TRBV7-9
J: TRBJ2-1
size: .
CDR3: CASHFTSSSYNEQFF
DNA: TGTGCCAGCCACTTCACCTCGAGCTCCTACAATGAGCAGTTCTTC

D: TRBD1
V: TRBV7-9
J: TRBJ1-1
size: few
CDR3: CASSFRGRGTEAFF
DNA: TGTGCCAGCAGCTTCAGGGGGCGCGGGACTGAAGCTTTCTTT

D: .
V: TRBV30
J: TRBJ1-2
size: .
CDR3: CAWTRAAAGYGYTF
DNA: TGTGCCTGGACCCGTGCTGCTGCAGGCTATGGCTACACCTTC

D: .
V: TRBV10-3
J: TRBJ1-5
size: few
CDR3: CAIRRTGDNQPQHF
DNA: TGTGCCATCAGAAGGACGGGAGACAATCAGCCCCAGCATTTT

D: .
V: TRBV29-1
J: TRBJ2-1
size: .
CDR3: CSVEWWSTNRSLLPPGQFF
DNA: TGCAGCGTTGAATGGTGGAGTACGAACCGCTCTCTTCTCCCGCCCGGGCAGTTCTTC

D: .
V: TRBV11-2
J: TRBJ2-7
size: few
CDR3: CASSLGRTGSYEQYF
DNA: TGTGCCAGCAGCTTAGGGCGGACTGGCTCCTACGAGCAGTACTTC

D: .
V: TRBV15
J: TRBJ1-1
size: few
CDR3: CATSRDRAGAFF
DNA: TGTGCCACCAGCAGAGATCGAGCAGGGGCTTTCTTT

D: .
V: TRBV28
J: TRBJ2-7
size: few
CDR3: CASQPGTPSYEQYF
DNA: TGTGCCAGCCAACCGGGAACACCTTCCTACGAGCAGTACTTC

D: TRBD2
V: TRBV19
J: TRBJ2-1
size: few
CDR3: CASSVSGGRHNEQFF
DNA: TGTGCCAGTAGTGTTAGCGGGGGGAGACACAATGAGCAGTTCTTC

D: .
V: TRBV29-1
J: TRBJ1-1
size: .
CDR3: CSVASYNTEAFF
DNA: TGCAGCGTTGCCTCTTATAACACTGAAGCTTTCTTT

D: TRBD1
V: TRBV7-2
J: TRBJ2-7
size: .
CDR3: CASSAPGQSYEQYF
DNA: TGTGCCAGCAGCGCCCCGGGACAGTCCTACGAGCAGTACTTC

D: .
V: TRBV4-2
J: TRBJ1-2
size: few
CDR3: CASSQDISNYGYTF
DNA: TGTGCCAGCAGCCAAGATATTTCTAACTATGGCTACACCTTC

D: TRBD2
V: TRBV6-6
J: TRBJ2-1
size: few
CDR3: CASSPRTRSSEQFF
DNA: TGTGCCAGCAGTCCTCGGACTAGATCCAGTGAGCAGTTCTTC

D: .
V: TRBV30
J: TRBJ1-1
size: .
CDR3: CAWSVSGIEAFF
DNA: TGTGCCTGGAGTGTGTCCGGGATTGAAGCTTTCTTT

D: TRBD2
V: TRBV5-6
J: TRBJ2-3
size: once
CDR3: CASSLEGTRTLYSDTQYF
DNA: TGTGCCAGCAGCTTGGAAGGGACTAGGACCCTCTATTCGGATACGCAGTATTTT

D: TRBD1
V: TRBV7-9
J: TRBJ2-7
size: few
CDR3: CASSRDRGGEQYF
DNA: TGTGCCAGCAGCCGGGACAGGGGGGGCGAGCAGTACTTC

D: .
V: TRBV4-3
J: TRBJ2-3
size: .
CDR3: CASSQDLRGGTDTQYF
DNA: TGCGCCAGCAGCCAAGATCTCAGGGGAGGCACAGATACGCAGTATTTT

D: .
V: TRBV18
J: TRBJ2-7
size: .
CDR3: CASSPRAGSYEQYF
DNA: TGTGCCAGCTCACCACGGGCAGGGTCATACGAGCAGTACTTC

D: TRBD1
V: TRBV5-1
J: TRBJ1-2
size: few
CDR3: CASSYGTVEVVYGYTF
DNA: TGCGCCAGCAGCTACGGGACAGTTGAAGTTGTTTATGGCTACACCTTC

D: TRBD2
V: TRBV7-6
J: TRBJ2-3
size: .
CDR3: CASSLTSGSTDTQYF
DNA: TGTGCCAGCAGCTTAACTAGCGGGAGTACAGATACGCAGTATTTT

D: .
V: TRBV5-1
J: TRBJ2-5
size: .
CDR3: CASSLSTEYQYF
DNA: TGCGCCAGCAGCTTGTCCACAGAGTACCAGTACTTC

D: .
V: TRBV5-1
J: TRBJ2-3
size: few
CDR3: CASSSSGTPDRDTQYF
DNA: TGCGCCAGCAGCTCCTCCGGGACTCCTGATAGGGATACGCAGTATTTT

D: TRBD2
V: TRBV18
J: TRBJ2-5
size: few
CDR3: CASSPAPAGVETQYF
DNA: TGTGCCAGCTCACCGGCCCCAGCGGGAGTCGAGACCCAGTACTTC

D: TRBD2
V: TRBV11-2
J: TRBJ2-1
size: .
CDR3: CASSLVRTSGYSEQFF
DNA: TGTGCCAGCAGCCTAGTTAGGACTAGCGGGTATTCTGAGCAGTTCTTC

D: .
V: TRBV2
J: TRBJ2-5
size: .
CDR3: CASRWARDQETQYF
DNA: TGTGCCAGCAGATGGGCCAGGGACCAAGAGACCCAGTACTTC